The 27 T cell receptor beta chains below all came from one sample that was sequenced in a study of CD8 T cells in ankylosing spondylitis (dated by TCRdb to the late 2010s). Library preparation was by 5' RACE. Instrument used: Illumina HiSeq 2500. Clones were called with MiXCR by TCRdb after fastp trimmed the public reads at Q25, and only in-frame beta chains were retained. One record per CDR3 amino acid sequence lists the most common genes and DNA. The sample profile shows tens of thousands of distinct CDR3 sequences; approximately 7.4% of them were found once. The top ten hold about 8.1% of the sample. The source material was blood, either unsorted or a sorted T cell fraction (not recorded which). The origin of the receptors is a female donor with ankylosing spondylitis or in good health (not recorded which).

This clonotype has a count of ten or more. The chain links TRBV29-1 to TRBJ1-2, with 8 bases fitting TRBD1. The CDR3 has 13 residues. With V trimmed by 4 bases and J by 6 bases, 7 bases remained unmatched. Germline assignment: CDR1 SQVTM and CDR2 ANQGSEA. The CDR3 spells CSVVTTGGDGYTF. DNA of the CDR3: TGCAGCGTTGTTACAACAGGGGGGGATGGCTACACCTTC. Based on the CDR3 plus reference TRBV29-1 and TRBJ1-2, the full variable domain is SAVISQKPSRDICQRGTSLTIQCQVDSQVTMMFWYRQQPGQSLTLIATANQGSEATYESGFVIDKFPISRPNLTFSTLTVSNMSPEDSSIYLCSVVTTGGDGYTFGSGTRLTVV.

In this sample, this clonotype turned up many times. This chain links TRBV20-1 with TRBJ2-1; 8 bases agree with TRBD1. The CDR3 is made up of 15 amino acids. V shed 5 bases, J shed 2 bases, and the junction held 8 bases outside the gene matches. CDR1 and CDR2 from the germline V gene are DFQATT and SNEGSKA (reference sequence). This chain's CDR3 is CSADNRDRPYNEQFF. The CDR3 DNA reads TGCAGTGCTGATAACCGGGACAGGCCCTACAATGAGCAGTTCTTC.

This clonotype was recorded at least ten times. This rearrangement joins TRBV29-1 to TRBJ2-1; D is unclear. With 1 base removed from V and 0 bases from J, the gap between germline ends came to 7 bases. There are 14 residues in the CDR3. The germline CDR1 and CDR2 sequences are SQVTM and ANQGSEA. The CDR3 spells CSVEGTHSYNEQFF. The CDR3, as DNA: TGCAGCGTTGAAGGGACCCACTCCTACAATGAGCAGTTCTTC.

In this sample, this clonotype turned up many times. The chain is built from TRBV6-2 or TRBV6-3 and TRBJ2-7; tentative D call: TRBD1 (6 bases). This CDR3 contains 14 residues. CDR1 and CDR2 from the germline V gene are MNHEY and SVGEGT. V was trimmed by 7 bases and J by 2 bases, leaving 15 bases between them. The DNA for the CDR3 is TGTGCCAGCACTGGGGGCGGCTTAACCTACGAGCAGTACTTC. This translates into CASTGGGLTYEQYF.

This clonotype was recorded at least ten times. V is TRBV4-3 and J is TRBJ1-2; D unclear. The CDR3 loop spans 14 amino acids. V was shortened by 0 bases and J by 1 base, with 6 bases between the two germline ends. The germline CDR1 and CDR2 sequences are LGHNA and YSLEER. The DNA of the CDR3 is TGCGCCAGCAGCCAAGATAGGGTTAACTATGGCTACACCTTC. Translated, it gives CASSQDRVNYGYTF.

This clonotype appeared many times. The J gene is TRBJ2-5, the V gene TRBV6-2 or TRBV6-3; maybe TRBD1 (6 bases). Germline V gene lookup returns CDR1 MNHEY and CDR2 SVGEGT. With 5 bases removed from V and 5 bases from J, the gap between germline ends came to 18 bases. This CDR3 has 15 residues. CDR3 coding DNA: TGTGCCAGCAGTCGATCCGTGGGGGCTGGCGAGACCCAGTACTTC. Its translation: CASSRSVGAGETQYF.

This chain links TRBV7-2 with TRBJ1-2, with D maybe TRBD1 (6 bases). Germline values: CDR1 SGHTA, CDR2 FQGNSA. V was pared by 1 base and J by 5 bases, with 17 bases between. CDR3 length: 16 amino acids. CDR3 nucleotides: TGTGCCAGCAGCTTAGGCAGGGGACAAGTCAATTATGGCTACACCTTC. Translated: CASSLGRGQVNYGYTF.

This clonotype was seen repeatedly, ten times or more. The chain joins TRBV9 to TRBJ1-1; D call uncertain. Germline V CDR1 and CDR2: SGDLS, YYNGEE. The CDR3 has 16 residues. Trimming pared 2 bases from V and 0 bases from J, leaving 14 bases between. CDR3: CASSVSLDIMNTEAFF. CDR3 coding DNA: TGTGCCAGCAGCGTTAGTCTCGACATCATGAACACTGAAGCTTTCTTT.

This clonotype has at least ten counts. The CDR3 sequence is CASSLSGPINNEQFF. For the CDR3, the DNA is TGTGCCAGCAGCTTGTCCGGGCCTATAAACAATGAGCAGTTCTTC. The V and J genes are TRBV7-9 and TRBJ2-1; D uncertain. With 3 bases removed from V and 5 bases from J, the gap between germline ends came to 14 bases. The germline V gene has CDR1 SEHNR and CDR2 FQNEAQ (reference sequence). This CDR3 spans 15 amino acids.

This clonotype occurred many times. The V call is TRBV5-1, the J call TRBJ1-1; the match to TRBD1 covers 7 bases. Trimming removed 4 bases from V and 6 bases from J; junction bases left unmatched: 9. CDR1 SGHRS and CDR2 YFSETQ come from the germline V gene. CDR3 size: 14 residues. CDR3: CASSQGGTEAEAFF. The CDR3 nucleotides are TGCGCCAGCAGCCAGGGGGGGACAGAAGCTGAAGCTTTCTTT.

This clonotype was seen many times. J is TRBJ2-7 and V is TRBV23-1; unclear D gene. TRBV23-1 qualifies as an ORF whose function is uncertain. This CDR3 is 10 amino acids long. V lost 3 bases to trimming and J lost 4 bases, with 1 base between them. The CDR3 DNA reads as TGCGCCAGCAGTCAGTACGAGCAGTACGTC. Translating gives CASSQYEQYV.

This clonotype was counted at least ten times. CDR3 residues: CATGEYPDTQYF. The CDR3, as DNA: TGTGCCACCGGGGAGTACCCAGATACGCAGTATTTT. The J gene is TRBJ2-3, the V gene TRBV7-6; a weak D match, TRBD2 (5 bases). Germline V gives CDR1 SGHVS, CDR2 FNYEAQ. Trimming pared 10 bases from V and 4 bases from J, leaving 12 bases between. The CDR3 loop spans 12 amino acids. Variable domain in full (rest from reference TRBV7-6 and TRBJ2-3): GAGVSQSPRYKVTKRGQDVALRCDPISGHVSLYWYRQALGQGPEFLTYFNYEAQQDKSGLPNDRFSAERPEGSISTLTIQRTEQRDSAMYRCATGEYPDTQYFGPGTRLTVL.

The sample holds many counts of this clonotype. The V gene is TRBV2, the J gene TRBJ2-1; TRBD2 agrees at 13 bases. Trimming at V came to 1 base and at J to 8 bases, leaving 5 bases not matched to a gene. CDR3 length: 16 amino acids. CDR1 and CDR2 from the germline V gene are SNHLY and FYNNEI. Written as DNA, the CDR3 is TGTGCCAGCAGTGAAGGAAGACTAGCGGGAGGCGATGAGCAGTTCTTC. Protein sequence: CASSEGRLAGGDEQFF.

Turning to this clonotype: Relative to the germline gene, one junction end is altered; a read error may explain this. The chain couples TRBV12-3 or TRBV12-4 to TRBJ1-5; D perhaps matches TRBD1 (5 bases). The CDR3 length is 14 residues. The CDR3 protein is CASNSGTYNQPQHF. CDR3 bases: TGTGCCAGCAACTCCGGGACCTATAATCAGCCCCAACATTTT.

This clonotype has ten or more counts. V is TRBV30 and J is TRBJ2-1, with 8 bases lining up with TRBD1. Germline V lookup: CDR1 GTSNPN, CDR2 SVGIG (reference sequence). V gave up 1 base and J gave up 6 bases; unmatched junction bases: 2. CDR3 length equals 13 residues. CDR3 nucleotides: TGTGCCTGGAGTGCGGACAGGGCCAATGAGCAGTTCTTC. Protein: CAWSADRANEQFF.

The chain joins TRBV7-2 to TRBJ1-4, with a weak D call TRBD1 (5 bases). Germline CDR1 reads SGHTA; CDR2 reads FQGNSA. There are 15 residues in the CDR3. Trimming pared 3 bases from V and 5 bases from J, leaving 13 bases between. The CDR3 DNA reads TGTGCCAGCAGCTTGTATGGGGGTGGGAATGAAAAACTGTTTTTT. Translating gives CASSLYGGGNEKLFF.

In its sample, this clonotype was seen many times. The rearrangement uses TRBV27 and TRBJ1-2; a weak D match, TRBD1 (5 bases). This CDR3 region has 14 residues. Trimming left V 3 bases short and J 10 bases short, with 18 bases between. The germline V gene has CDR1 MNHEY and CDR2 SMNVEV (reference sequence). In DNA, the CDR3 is TGTGCCAGCAGTTTGAGTGGGGGGTTGAAGGACTACACCTTC. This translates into CASSLSGGLKDYTF.

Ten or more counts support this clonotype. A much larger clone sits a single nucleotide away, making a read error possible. CDR3 bases: TGTACCATCACCAAACAGTTAGGCTATGGCTACACCTTC. It translates to CTITKQLGYGYTF. The V call is TRBV10-3, the J call TRBJ1-2; D unclear. There are 13 residues in the CDR3. Germline-derived CDR1 and CDR2 are ENHRY and SYGVKD.

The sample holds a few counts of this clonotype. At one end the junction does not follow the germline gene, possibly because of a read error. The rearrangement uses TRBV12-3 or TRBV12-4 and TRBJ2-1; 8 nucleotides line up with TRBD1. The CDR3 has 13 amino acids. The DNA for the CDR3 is TGTGCCAGCAGTGGGGCCGAGACAGGGGAGAGGATCTTC. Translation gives CASSGAETGERIF.

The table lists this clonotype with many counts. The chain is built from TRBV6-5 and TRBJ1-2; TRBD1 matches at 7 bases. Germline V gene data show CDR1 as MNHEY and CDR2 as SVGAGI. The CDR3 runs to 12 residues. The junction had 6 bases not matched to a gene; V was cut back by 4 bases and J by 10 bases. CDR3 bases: TGTGCCAGCAGTTTGACAGGGAGCGACTACACCTTC. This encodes CASSLTGSDYTF.

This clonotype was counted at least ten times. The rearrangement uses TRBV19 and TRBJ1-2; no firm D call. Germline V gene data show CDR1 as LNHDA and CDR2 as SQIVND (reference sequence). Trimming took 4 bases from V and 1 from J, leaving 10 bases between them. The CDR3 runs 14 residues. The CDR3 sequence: CASSTPLVNYGYTF. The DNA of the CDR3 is TGTGCCAGTAGTACCCCCCTGGTTAACTATGGCTACACCTTC. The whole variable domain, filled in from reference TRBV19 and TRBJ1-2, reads DGGITQSPKYLFRKEGQNVTLSCEQNLNHDAMYWYRQDPGQGLRLIYYSQIVNDFQKGDIAEGYSVSREKKESFPLTVTSAQKNPTAFYLCASSTPLVNYGYTFGSGTRLTVV.

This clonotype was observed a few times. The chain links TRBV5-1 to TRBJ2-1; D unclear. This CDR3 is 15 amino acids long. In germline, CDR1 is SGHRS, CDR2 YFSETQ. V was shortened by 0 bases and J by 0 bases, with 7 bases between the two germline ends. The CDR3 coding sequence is TGCGCCAGCAGCTTGGCTCGCAGCTCCTACAATGAGCAGTTCTTC. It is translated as CASSLARSSYNEQFF.

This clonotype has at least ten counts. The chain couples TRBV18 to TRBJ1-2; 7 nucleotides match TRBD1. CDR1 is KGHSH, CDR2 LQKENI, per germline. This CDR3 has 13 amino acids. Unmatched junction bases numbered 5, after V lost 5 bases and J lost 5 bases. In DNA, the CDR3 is TGTGCCAGCTCAGACGACAGGGAATATGGCTACACCTTC. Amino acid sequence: CASSDDREYGYTF.

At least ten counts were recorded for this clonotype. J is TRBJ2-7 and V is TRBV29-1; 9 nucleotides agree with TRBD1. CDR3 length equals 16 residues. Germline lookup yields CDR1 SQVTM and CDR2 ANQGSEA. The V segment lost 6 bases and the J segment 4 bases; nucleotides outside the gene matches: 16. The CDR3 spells CSVRPGQGPTSYEQYF. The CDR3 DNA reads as TGCAGCGTGAGGCCTGGACAGGGGCCAACATCGTACGAGCAGTACTTC.

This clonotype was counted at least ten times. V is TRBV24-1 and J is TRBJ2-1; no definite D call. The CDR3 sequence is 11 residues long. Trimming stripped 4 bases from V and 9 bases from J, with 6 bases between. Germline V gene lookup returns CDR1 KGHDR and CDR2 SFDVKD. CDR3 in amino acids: CATSDPFEQFF. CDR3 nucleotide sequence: TGTGCCACCAGTGACCCTTTTGAGCAGTTCTTC.

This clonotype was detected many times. The CDR3 DNA reads TGCGCCAGCAGCTTGGGGGAGACTCAGCCCCAGCATTTT. It translates to CASSLGETQPQHF. This rearrangement joins TRBV5-1 to TRBJ1-5; D gene ambiguous. Trimming pared 0 bases from V and 6 bases from J, leaving 7 bases between. The CDR3 loop spans 13 amino acids. CDR1 and CDR2 (germline): SGHRS, YFSETQ.

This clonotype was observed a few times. CDR3 loop: CASSWGWEGNQPQHF. The CDR3 DNA follows: TGCGCCAGCAGCTGGGGCTGGGAGGGCAATCAGCCCCAGCATTTT. The V call is TRBV5-1, the J call TRBJ1-5, with D possibly TRBD1 on 5 matching bases. From germline, CDR1 is SGHRS and CDR2 YFSETQ. The CDR3 sequence is 15 residues long. V lost 3 bases and J lost 2, with 12 bases in between.